A single sample is the source of the 32 T cell receptor beta chains below, sequenced in a study of cytomegalovirus exposure and HLA in healthy donors. 60 Vbeta and 13 Jbeta primers were used in PCR. The assay was immunoSEQ multiplex PCR, and TCRdb's table has in-frame clones only and misses some. This sample has 100,000 or so clones, with around two thirds found just once. Sequencing input: PBMCs. The receptors originated from a human donor in good health.

V is TRBV28 and J is TRBJ1-2; D gene ambiguous. Trimming removed 6 bases at V and 4 bases at J, with 9 bases between. The germline V gene encodes CDR1 MDHEN and CDR2 SYDVKM. The CDR3 extends over 12 amino acids. CDR3 residues: CASSSGSYGYTF. The DNA for the CDR3 is TGTGCCAGCAGCAGCGGGAGCTATGGCTACACCTTC.

V is TRBV27 and J is TRBJ2-3, with D unresolved. Germline CDR1 is MNHEY and CDR2 is SMNVEV (reference sequence). V was clipped by 4 bases and J by 5 bases, with 10 bases between them. CDR3 size: 13 residues. The CDR3 spells CASSSPAEDTQYF. DNA of the CDR3: TGTGCCAGCAGTTCGCCGGCGGAAGATACGCAGTATTTT.

V usage is TRBV5-1 and J usage is TRBJ2-1, with 9 bases fitting TRBD1. CDR1 and CDR2 from the germline V gene are SGHRS and YFSETQ. V trimming: 5 bases; J trimming: 5 bases; junction bases outside the gene matches: 5. CDR3 length: 14 residues. The CDR3 is CASRGTGFDNEQFF. CDR3 DNA sequence: TGCGCCAGCAGGGGGACAGGGTTTGACAATGAGCAGTTCTTC.

CDR3 DNA sequence: TGTGCCAGCAGCCCTCGGGGACAGGGGACTGAAGCTTTCTTT. It is translated as CASSPRGQGTEAFF. This chain connects TRBV9 to TRBJ1-1; TRBD1 aligns across 10 bases. Germline loops: CDR1 SGDLS, CDR2 YYNGEE. The CDR3 sequence is 14 residues long. The ends lost 4 bases at V and 5 bases at J; junction bases unmatched: 5. Full variable domain (remainder filled in from reference TRBV9 and TRBJ1-1): DSGVTQTPKHLITATGQRVTLRCSPRSGDLSVYWYQQSLDQGLQFLIQYYNGEERAKGNILERFSAQQFPDLHSELNLSSLELGDSALYFCASSPRGQGTEAFFGQGTRLTVV.

This chain connects TRBV5-1 to TRBJ2-7, with 13 bases aligning to TRBD2. The V gene end was trimmed by 0 bases and the J gene end by 3 bases; junction bases not matched to a gene: 12. This CDR3 comprises 19 residues. Germline-derived CDR1 and CDR2 are SGHRS and YFSETQ. CDR3 sequence reads: CASSLDLPGLAGLFYEQYF. In DNA form, the CDR3 reads TGCGCCAGCAGCTTGGACCTACCGGGACTAGCGGGACTCTTCTACGAGCAGTACTTC.

The chain uses TRBV5-1 and TRBJ1-1, with a possible D match to TRBD1 (5 bases). CDR1 and CDR2 from the germline V gene are SGHRS and YFSETQ. The CDR3 is 14 amino acids. V shed 4 bases and J shed 0 bases, with 10 bases lying between them. The DNA of the CDR3 is TGCGCCAGCAGCGTGACAGTCATGAACACTGAAGCTTTCTTT. Translation: CASSVTVMNTEAFF. Together with reference TRBV5-1 and TRBJ1-1, the CDR3 gives the full variable domain: KAGVTQTPRYLIKTRGQQVTLSCSPISGHRSVSWYQQTPGQGLQFLFEYFSETQRNKGNFPGRFSGRQFSNSRSEMNVSTLELGDSALYLCASSVTVMNTEAFFGQGTRLTVV.

The V call is TRBV30, the J call TRBJ1-5; the match to TRBD1 covers 10 bases. Germline V gene lookup returns CDR1 GTSNPN and CDR2 SVGIG (reference sequence). Germline trimming cut 1 base from V and 5 bases from J; bases unmatched to any gene: 2. This CDR3 has 14 amino acids. The CDR3 DNA reads as TGTGCCTGGAGTGCCGGACAGGGGGATCAGCCCCAGCATTTT. It codes for CAWSAGQGDQPQHF.

This rearrangement joins TRBV19 to TRBJ1-4; D gene uncertain. CDR1 LNHDA and CDR2 SQIVND come from the germline V gene (reference sequence). The CDR3 has 15 amino acids. The V end lost 5 bases, the J end lost 0 bases, and 10 bases lay between the germline ends. Written as DNA, the CDR3 is TGTGCCAGTAGTCCATACAGTGCAACTAATGAAAAACTGTTTTTT. Translated, it gives CASSPYSATNEKLFF. Full variable domain (outside the CDR3, taken from reference TRBV19 and TRBJ1-4): DGGITQSPKYLFRKEGQNVTLSCEQNLNHDAMYWYRQDPGQGLRLIYYSQIVNDFQKGDIAEGYSVSREKKESFPLTVTSAQKNPTAFYLCASSPYSATNEKLFFGSGTQLSVL.

This clone was counted a single time. The chain couples TRBV15 to TRBJ2-3; tentative D call: TRBD2 (5 bases). The ends were cut back, 3 bases at V and 0 bases at J, with 16 bases in the middle. The CDR3 spans 17 residues. Germline CDR1 reads LNHNV; CDR2 reads YYDKDF (reference sequence). Here the CDR3 reads CATSRPGVTSSTDTQYF. DNA of the CDR3: TGTGCCACCAGCAGGCCCGGGGTGACATCCAGCACAGATACGCAGTATTTT.

This clone showed up just a few times. The chain links TRBV4-3 to TRBJ1-1; D is uncertain. The V gene lost 0 bases and the J gene lost 0 bases, with 8 bases spanning the gap. Germline-derived CDR1 and CDR2 are LGHNA and YSLEER. The CDR3 has 15 amino acids. CDR3 protein: CASSQEFGVNTEAFF. In DNA, the CDR3 is TGCGCCAGCAGCCAAGAGTTCGGGGTGAACACTGAAGCTTTCTTT.

The rearrangement uses TRBV28 and TRBJ2-1; D might be TRBD2 (6 bases). From germline, CDR1 is MDHEN and CDR2 SYDVKM. The CDR3 covers 16 residues. V gave up 5 bases and J gave up 5 bases, with 19 bases separating them. This chain's CDR3 is CASSPISAGLNNEQFF. CDR3 nucleotides: TGTGCCAGCAGTCCTATAAGTGCCGGACTAAACAATGAGCAGTTCTTC.

The rearrangement uses TRBV7-2 and TRBJ2-5; 9 bases agree with TRBD2. The DNA end is more similar to TRBJ2-7, so the J call may be wrong. Germline V gene lookup returns CDR1 SGHTA and CDR2 FQGNSA. The CDR3 has 15 amino acids. The CDR3 is CASSKLAGVSYEQYF. The CDR3 bases are TGTGCCAGCAGCAAACTAGCGGGCGTCTCCTACGAGCAGTACTTC.

The chain is built from TRBV5-6 and TRBJ2-5; tentatively, D is TRBD2 (6 bases). Trimming stripped 2 bases from V and 3 bases from J, with 11 bases between. The germline gives CDR1 SGHDT, CDR2 YYEEEE. The CDR3 loop spans 14 amino acids. CDR3 nucleotides: TGTGCCAGCAGCTTATCCGGCGGGGAAGAGACCCAGTACTTC. Translation: CASSLSGGEETQYF.

The gene calls are TRBV6-5 and TRBJ2-1, with 14 bases fitting TRBD2. The V and J ends lost 0 bases and 5 bases, in that order; junction bases with no gene match: 0. Germline-derived CDR1 and CDR2 are MNHEY and SVGAGI. The CDR3 loop spans 16 amino acids. The CDR3 loop reads CASSYSGLAGDNEQFF. The CDR3 DNA reads as TGTGCCAGCAGTTACTCGGGACTAGCGGGGGACAATGAGCAGTTCTTC.

The chain is built from TRBV28 and TRBJ1-4; D is perhaps TRBD1 (5 bases). CDR1 is MDHEN and CDR2 is SYDVKM in the germline V gene. CDR3 size: 17 residues. Trimming removed 6 bases at V and 6 bases at J, with 23 bases between. The CDR3 region has the DNA TGTGCCAGCAGCCCCCGCGGGGGTTTGGTTACAGATGAAAAACTGTTTTTT. It encodes CASSPRGGLVTDEKLFF.

The gene calls are TRBV2 and TRBJ2-2, with D unresolved. This CDR3 has 13 amino acids. CDR1 is SNHLY, CDR2 FYNNEI, per germline. V was cut by 4 bases and J by 5 bases, with 8 bases left in between. CDR3 in DNA: TGTGCCAGCAGTGTAACCGAGACCGGGGAGCTGTTTTTT. Encoded protein: CASSVTETGELFF.

The V gene is TRBV9, the J gene TRBJ1-1, with D unresolved. Trimming removed 4 bases from V and 4 bases from J, with 17 bases in between. Germline V gene lookup returns CDR1 SGDLS and CDR2 YYNGEE. CDR3 length: 15 amino acids. CDR3 amino acids: CASSLQLKTGTEAFF. Written as DNA, the CDR3 is TGTGCCAGCAGCCTCCAATTAAAGACGGGCACTGAAGCTTTCTTT.

The chain is built from TRBV6-5 and TRBJ1-6, with unresolved D. The V end lost 4 bases, the J end lost 6 bases, and 13 bases lay between the germline ends. Germline V gene data show CDR1 as MNHEY and CDR2 as SVGAGI. This CDR3 has 15 residues. CDR3: CASSSTYGSNSPLHF. In nucleotides, the CDR3 is TGTGCCAGCAGTTCCACGTATGGCAGTAATTCACCCCTCCACTTT.

The chain recombines TRBV4-1 with TRBJ2-7; TRBD2 matches 9 bases. CDR1 MGHRA and CDR2 YSYEKL come from the germline V gene. After removal of 1 base from V and 5 bases from J, the junction contained 6 bases not matched to a gene. This CDR3 comprises 15 residues. In DNA form, the CDR3 reads TGCGCCAGCAGCCAAGGCCTAGCGGGATTTGACGAGCAGTACTTC. This sequence encodes CASSQGLAGFDEQYF.

This chain connects TRBV4-2 to TRBJ2-3; TRBD2 agrees at 14 bases. The length of the CDR3 is 16 residues. CDR1 and CDR2 (germline): LGHNA, YNFKEQ. With 5 bases clipped from V and 9 bases from J, the junction kept 10 bases outside the gene matches. The CDR3 DNA is TGTGCCAGCAGCTCCCTGACTAGCGGGGGGGGCGGGACGCAGTATTTT. Translated: CASSSLTSGGGGTQYF.

This clone was picked up a small number of times. This rearrangement joins TRBV5-6 to TRBJ2-7, with TRBD1 identical over 7 bases. Germline CDR1 reads SGHDT; CDR2 reads YYEEEE. The CDR3 is 17 amino acids. V dropped 4 bases and J dropped 4; count of bases not matched to a gene: 17. CDR3 sequence: CASSTGVPSREWYEQYF. The CDR3 nucleotides read TGTGCCAGCAGCACAGGGGTTCCTTCGAGGGAGTGGTACGAGCAGTACTTC.

This sequence joins TRBV7-8 and TRBJ2-1; D may be TRBD1 (5 bases). This CDR3 has 15 amino acids. V was clipped by 1 base and J by 6 bases, with 13 bases between them. Germline V gene lookup returns CDR1 SGHVS and CDR2 FQNEAQ. CDR3 region: CASSLDQGFGNEQFF. CDR3 nucleotides: TGTGCCAGCAGCTTAGATCAGGGTTTCGGCAATGAGCAGTTCTTC.

J is TRBJ2-5 and V is TRBV6-1; TRBD1 aligns across 8 bases. Losses at the gene ends were 0 bases for V and 4 bases for J; bases not matched to a gene: 1. Germline V gene sequence: CDR1 MNHNS, CDR2 SASEGT. There are 14 residues in the CDR3. CDR3 sequence: CASSEATGAETQYF. The CDR3 coding sequence is TGTGCCAGCAGTGAAGCGACAGGGGCAGAGACCCAGTACTTC.

This chain uses TRBV27 with TRBJ2-3; a weak D match, TRBD2 (6 bases). With 3 bases removed from V and 2 bases from J, the gap between germline ends came to 12 bases. The CDR3 runs to 15 residues. In germline, CDR1 is MNHEY, CDR2 SMNVEV (reference sequence). CDR3 coding DNA: TGTGCCAGCAGTTTCTTCGGGAGTTCCACAGATACGCAGTATTTT. Translation: CASSFFGSSTDTQYF.

This clone was seen a few times. Mismatch with germline at one junction end may stem from a read error. This chain links TRBV28 with TRBJ2-7, with TRBD2 matching over 7 bases. Germline values: CDR1 MDHEN, CDR2 SYDVKM. The CDR3 loop spans 13 amino acids. The CDR3 nucleotides are TGTGCCGCGTGGGGAGGGATCTCCCACGAGCAGTACTTC. It yields the protein CAAWGGISHEQYF.

V and J are TRBV5-6 and TRBJ2-7, with TRBD1 matching over 8 bases. This CDR3 has 15 residues. V shed 4 bases, J shed 5 bases, and the junction held 11 bases outside the gene matches. Germline CDR1 SGHDT, CDR2 YYEEEE. This chain's CDR3 is CASSTQGQVSDEQYF. The CDR3 nucleotides are TGTGCCAGCAGCACTCAGGGACAGGTATCCGACGAGCAGTACTTC.

The chain carries TRBV5-6 and TRBJ1-2; D not resolved. Looked up from germline, CDR1 is SGHDT and CDR2 is YYEEEE. Trimming removed 0 bases from V and 6 bases from J, with 6 bases in between. This CDR3 is 12 amino acids long. The chain's CDR3 is CASSLVGHGYTF. CDR3 nucleotides: TGTGCCAGCAGCTTGGTGGGCCATGGCTACACCTTC.

The CDR3 is CASSPGQYNPYEQYF. As DNA, the CDR3 is TGTGCCAGCAGCCCCGGACAGTACAACCCCTACGAGCAGTACTTC. This rearrangement joins TRBV28 to TRBJ2-7; D might be TRBD1 (6 bases). V shed 6 bases and J shed 2 bases, with 17 bases lying between them. The CDR3 runs 15 residues. Germline V lookup: CDR1 MDHEN, CDR2 SYDVKM. Full variable domain (remainder filled in from reference TRBV28 and TRBJ2-7): DVKVTQSSRYLVKRTGEKVFLECVQDMDHENMFWYRQDPGLGLRLIYFSYDVKMKEKGDIPEGYSVSREKKERFSLILESASTNQTSMYLCASSPGQYNPYEQYFGPGTRLTVT.

The J gene is TRBJ2-3, the V gene TRBV5-4; TRBD1 aligns across 10 bases. The CDR3 runs to 15 residues. J gave up 3 bases and V 3 bases, and 4 bases lay outside the gene matches. Germline V gene sequence: CDR1 SGHNT, CDR2 YYREEE (reference sequence). CDR3 coding DNA: TGTGCCAGCAGCTCTCGGGACAGGGGAACAGATACGCAGTATTTT. This gives the protein CASSSRDRGTDTQYF.

V is TRBV10-1 and J is TRBJ2-2; the match to TRBD2 covers 15 bases. Looked up from germline, CDR1 is WNHNN and CDR2 is SYGVQD (reference sequence). CDR3 length equals 18 residues. Trimming cost V 0 bases and J 7 bases; bases outside gene matches: 6. Here the CDR3 DNA reads TGCGCCAGCAGTGAGTCGGGCTGGACTAGCGGGAGGGTCGGGGAGCTGTTTTTT. This gives the protein CASSESGWTSGRVGELFF.

This chain links TRBV7-6 with TRBJ2-5, with 8 bases matching TRBD1. Germline-derived CDR1 and CDR2 are SGHVS and FNYEAQ. The J segment lost 3 bases and the V segment lost 1 base, leaving 7 bases of the junction unmatched. This CDR3 has 16 residues. DNA of the CDR3: TGTGCCAGCAGCTTAGGCGCCCAGGGGGCTAAAGAGACCCAGTACTTC. This codes for CASSLGAQGAKETQYF.

This clone was counted a single time. This rearrangement joins TRBV27 to TRBJ2-1; D is perhaps TRBD1 (5 bases). CDR1 is MNHEY, CDR2 SMNVEV, per germline (reference sequence). CDR3 length: 12 amino acids. Trimming pared 2 bases from V and 8 bases from J, leaving 7 bases between. This CDR3 reads CASSLQGYEQFF. In nucleotides, the CDR3 is TGTGCCAGCAGTTTACAGGGCTATGAGCAGTTCTTC.